The source of this T cell receptor (beta chain) is a study of T cell responses to AZD1222 COVID-19 vaccine. Study results and caveats: Clonal diversity was possibly underestimated; the donors were predominantly white British and more often female. The study sampled repertoires only after the peak T cell response. There were vaccine-associated CD4 TCRs across spike, dominant at 160-218 and 743-854.

Method: immunoSEQ multiplex PCR; TCRdb's copy keeps in-frame clones and lacks some. The sample records 150,000 or so clones, approximately 90% being singletons. The length of the CDR3 is 14 residues. Trimming cost V 5 bases and J 4 bases; bases outside gene matches: 7. Germline CDR1 and CDR2: MDHEN and SYDVKM. About this clone: Its antigen is not identified.

Sequenced here: peripheral blood, sampled on day 0 of AZD1222 vaccination. This receptor was identified in an adult in good health. The V gene is TRBV28, the J gene TRBJ2-7, with 8 bases fitting TRBD2. The CDR3: CASSRYAGGYEQYF. CDR3 nucleotide sequence: TGTGCCAGCAGTCGGTACGCGGGAGGTTACGAGCAGTACTTC. Combining the CDR3 with reference TRBV28 and TRBJ2-7 gives the whole variable domain DVKVTQSSRYLVKRTGEKVFLECVQDMDHENMFWYRQDPGLGLRLIYFSYDVKMKEKGDIPEGYSVSREKKERFSLILESASTNQTSMYLCASSRYAGGYEQYFGPGTRLTVT.